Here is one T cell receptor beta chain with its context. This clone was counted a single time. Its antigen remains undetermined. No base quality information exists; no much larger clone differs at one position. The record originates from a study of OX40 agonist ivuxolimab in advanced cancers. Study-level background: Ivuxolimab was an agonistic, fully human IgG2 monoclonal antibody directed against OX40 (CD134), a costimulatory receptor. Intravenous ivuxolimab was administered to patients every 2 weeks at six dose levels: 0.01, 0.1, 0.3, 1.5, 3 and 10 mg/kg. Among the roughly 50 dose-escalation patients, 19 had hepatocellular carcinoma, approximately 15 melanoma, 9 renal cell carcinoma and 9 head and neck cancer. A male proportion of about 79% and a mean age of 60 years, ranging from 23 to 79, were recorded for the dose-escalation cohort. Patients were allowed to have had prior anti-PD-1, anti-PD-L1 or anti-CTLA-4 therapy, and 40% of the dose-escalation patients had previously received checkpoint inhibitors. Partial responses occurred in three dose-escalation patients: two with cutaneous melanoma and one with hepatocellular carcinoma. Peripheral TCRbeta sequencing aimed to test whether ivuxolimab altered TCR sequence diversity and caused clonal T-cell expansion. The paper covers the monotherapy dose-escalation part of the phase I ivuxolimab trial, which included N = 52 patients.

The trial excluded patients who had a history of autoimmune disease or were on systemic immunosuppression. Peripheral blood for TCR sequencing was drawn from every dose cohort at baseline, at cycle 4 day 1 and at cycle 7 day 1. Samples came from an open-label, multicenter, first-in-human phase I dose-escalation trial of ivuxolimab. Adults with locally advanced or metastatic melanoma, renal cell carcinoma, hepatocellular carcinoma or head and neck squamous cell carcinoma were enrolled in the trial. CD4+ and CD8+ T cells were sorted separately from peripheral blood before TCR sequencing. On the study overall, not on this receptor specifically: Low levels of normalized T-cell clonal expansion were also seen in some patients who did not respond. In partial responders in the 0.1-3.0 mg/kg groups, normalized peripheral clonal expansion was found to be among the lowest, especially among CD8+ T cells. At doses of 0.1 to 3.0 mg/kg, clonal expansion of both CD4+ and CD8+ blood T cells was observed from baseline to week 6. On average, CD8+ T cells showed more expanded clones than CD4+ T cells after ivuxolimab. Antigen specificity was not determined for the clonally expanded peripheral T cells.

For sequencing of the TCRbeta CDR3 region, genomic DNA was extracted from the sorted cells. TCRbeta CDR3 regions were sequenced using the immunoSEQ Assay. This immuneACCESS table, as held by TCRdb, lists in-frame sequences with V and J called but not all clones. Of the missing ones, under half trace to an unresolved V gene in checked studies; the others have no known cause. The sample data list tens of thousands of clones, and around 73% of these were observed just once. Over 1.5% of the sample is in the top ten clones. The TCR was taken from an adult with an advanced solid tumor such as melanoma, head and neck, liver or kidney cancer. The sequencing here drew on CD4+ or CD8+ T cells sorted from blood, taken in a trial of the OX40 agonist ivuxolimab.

In nucleotides, the sequence is TGTGCCAGCAGTTTGTGGGGATTCGGCTCCTATAATTCACCCCTCCACTTT. It translates as CASSLWGFGSYNSPLHF. The rearrangement joined TRBV27 to TRBJ1-6; no D gene is confidently identified. The germline V gene (reference sequence) provides CDR1 MNHEY and CDR2 SMNVEV. The CDR3 covers 17 residues, taking in both the cysteine and the phenylalanine. The retained sequence is limited to the CDR3, 51 bases, with the frame set at the first base. V drops 3 bases and J drops 0 bases, leaving 12 bases in between.